A few counts support the clone carrying this T cell receptor (beta chain). This specimen comes from a study of beta chain features in type 1 diabetes. A single heparinised draw of around 110 mL on average was taken per donor. cDNA synthesis used the whole RNA isolate, giving expressed TCRB sequences. Sequenced by immunoSEQ multiplex PCR; TCRdb stores in-frame clones only, minus some. The repertoire has hundreds of thousands of clones, around an eighth of them found once; the top ten carry 0.017%. Sequencing was carried out using naive CD4+ T cells from blood. The sequence was obtained from a man between 18 and 35 years old in good health.

This CDR3 is CASSPNVDTQYF. CDR3 nucleotide sequence: TGTGCCAGCAGTCCCAATGTGGATACGCAGTATTTT. The J gene is TRBJ2-3, the V gene TRBV6-6; D gene ambiguous. V was trimmed by 5 bases and J by 6 bases, leaving 9 bases between them. CDR1 MNHNY and CDR2 SVGAGI come from the germline V gene (reference sequence). The CDR3 is made up of 12 amino acids.